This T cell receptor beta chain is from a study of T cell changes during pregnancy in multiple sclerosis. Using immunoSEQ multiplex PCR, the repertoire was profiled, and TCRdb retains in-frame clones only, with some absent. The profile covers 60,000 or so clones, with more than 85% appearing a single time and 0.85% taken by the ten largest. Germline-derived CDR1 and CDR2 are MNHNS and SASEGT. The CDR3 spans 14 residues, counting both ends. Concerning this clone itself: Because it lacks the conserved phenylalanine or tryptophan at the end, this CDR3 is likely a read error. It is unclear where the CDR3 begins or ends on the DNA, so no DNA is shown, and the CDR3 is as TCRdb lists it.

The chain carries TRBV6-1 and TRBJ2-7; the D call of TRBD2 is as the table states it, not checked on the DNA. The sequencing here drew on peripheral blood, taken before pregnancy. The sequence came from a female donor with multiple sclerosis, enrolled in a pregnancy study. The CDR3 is CASGGGRWENQSSI.